These 17 T cell receptor beta chains were all obtained from the same sample, sequenced in a study of blood T cell repertoires in COVID-19 (dated by TCRdb to about 2020). The library was built by means of the immunoSEQ multiplex PCR assay. Here the immuneACCESS table is served through TCRdb, limited to in-frame sequences with V and J called. Missing clones are a known gap in these copies; in checked studies unresolved V genes cover under half, and the rest lacks a known reason. The table for this sample lists 350,000 to 450,000 clones; more than 70% of them were counted only once. The top ten hold 2.3% of the sample. The sequencing input was peripheral blood. The receptor source for this set is a woman in her fifties or sixties with COVID-19, enrolled during active disease.

The chain carries TRBV18 and TRBJ2-5, with unresolved D. CDR1 and CDR2 from the germline V gene are KGHSH and LQKENI. The germline V and J ends were trimmed by 0 bases and 4 bases, with 6 bases remaining between them. CDR3 length equals 13 residues. For the CDR3, the DNA is TGTGCCAGCTCACCACCGTTTCTAGAGACCCAGTACTTC. Protein product: CASSPPFLETQYF.

A few counts support this clone. The chain has TRBV19 and TRBJ1-1, with TRBD1 matching 9 bases. V lost 5 bases, J lost 3 bases, and 4 bases stayed unmatched. The length of the CDR3 is 14 residues. Germline V gives CDR1 LNHDA, CDR2 SQIVND (reference sequence). CDR3 in amino acids: CASSEDRGDTEAFF. For the CDR3, the DNA is TGTGCCAGTAGTGAGGACAGGGGTGACACTGAAGCTTTCTTT.

The chain is built from TRBV27 and TRBJ1-2; tentative D call: TRBD1 (5 bases). CDR1 and CDR2 from the germline V gene are MNHEY and SMNVEV (reference sequence). The germline V and J ends were trimmed by 5 bases and 8 bases, with 18 bases remaining between them. The CDR3 extends over 14 amino acids. The CDR3 loop reads CASSPAGTRGGYTF. Here the CDR3 DNA reads TGTGCCAGCAGTCCCGCCGGGACTAGGGGCGGCTACACCTTC.

The chain joins TRBV6-6 to TRBJ1-6; a weak D match, TRBD1 (6 bases). Trimming stripped 7 bases from V and 6 bases from J, with 13 bases between. CDR3 length equals 14 residues. CDR1 and CDR2 (germline): MNHNY, SVGAGI (reference sequence). This chain's CDR3 is CASNRDRSNSPLHF. CDR3 nucleotide sequence: TGTGCCAGCAATAGAGACAGGAGTAATTCACCCCTCCACTTT.

The chain employs TRBV5-8 and TRBJ1-5; no reliable D call. This CDR3 region has 12 residues. Germline V gene lookup returns CDR1 SGHTS and CDR2 YDEGEE. V gave up 4 bases and J gave up 14 bases, with 16 bases separating them. Here the CDR3 DNA reads TGTGCCAGCAGCCTAAGCCGTGGAGAGAAGCATTTT. The encoded protein is CASSLSRGEKHF.

The DNA for the CDR3 is TGTGCCAGCAGTTCGACCGACGGGGGAAGCGGAAACACCATATATTTT. Translated, it gives CASSSTDGGSGNTIYF. V gene TRBV6-6 combines with J gene TRBJ1-3; D possibly corresponds to TRBD1 (5 bases). Between the trimmed V and J ends, which lost 4 bases and 4 bases, there was a span of 17 bases. Looked up from germline, CDR1 is MNHNY and CDR2 is SVGAGI (reference sequence). The CDR3 spans 16 residues.

This clone was counted a single time. The gene calls are TRBV5-1 and TRBJ2-7; a possible D gene is TRBD1 (5 bases). Germline V gene data show CDR1 as SGHRS and CDR2 as YFSETQ. Trimming left V 1 base short and J 7 bases short, with 12 bases between. The CDR3 is made up of 13 amino acids. The DNA for the CDR3 is TGCGCCAGCAGCTTGCCAGGGTGGGGTGAGCAGTACTTC. As protein: CASSLPGWGEQYF.

The V call is TRBV11-1, the J call TRBJ1-5, with a tentative D call TRBD1 (5 bases). The CDR3 has 15 residues. Trimming left V 1 base short and J 2 bases short, with 9 bases between. CDR1 SGHAT and CDR2 FQDESV come from the germline V gene (reference sequence). This CDR3 is CASSLDRSGNQPQHF. The CDR3 coding sequence is TGTGCCAGCAGCTTAGACAGGAGCGGCAATCAGCCCCAGCATTTT.

This chain links TRBV5-1 with TRBJ2-5; D not certain. V was shortened by 2 bases and J by 0 bases, with 5 bases between the two germline ends. CDR3 size: 13 residues. From germline, CDR1 is SGHRS and CDR2 YFSETQ. CDR3: CASSFQYQETQYF. For the CDR3, the DNA is TGCGCCAGCAGCTTCCAGTACCAAGAGACCCAGTACTTC.

The chain employs TRBV11-2 and TRBJ2-5; D remains ambiguous. The CDR3 totals 11 residues. Trimming left V 3 bases short and J 3 bases short, with 2 bases between. From germline, CDR1 is SGHAT and CDR2 FQNNGV. This CDR3 is CASSFEETQYF. The CDR3 coding sequence is TGTGCCAGCAGCTTCGAAGAGACCCAGTACTTC.

The J gene is TRBJ2-1, the V gene TRBV7-9; D ambiguous. Trimming left V 3 bases short and J 3 bases short, with 3 bases between. The germline CDR1 and CDR2 sequences are SEHNR and FQNEAQ (reference sequence). The CDR3 has 12 residues. The CDR3 is CASSFGYNEQFF. The CDR3 DNA is TGTGCCAGCAGCTTCGGCTACAATGAGCAGTTCTTC.

J is TRBJ2-3 and V is TRBV25-1, with 8 positions matching TRBD2. Germline CDR1 is MGHDK and CDR2 is SYGVNS. The CDR3 sequence is 15 residues long. V dropped 8 bases and J dropped 4; count of bases not matched to a gene: 11. CDR3 sequence reads: CASSPSGGGADTQYF. The CDR3 DNA follows: TGTGCCAGCTCTCCATCCGGGGGGGGCGCAGATACGCAGTATTTT.

This clone was recorded only once. The V call is TRBV9, the J call TRBJ2-3; the match to TRBD2 covers 14 bases. V was clipped by 3 bases and J by 1 base; unmatched bases: 4. Per germline, CDR1 SGDLS and CDR2 YYNGEE. The CDR3 runs to 17 residues. The CDR3 DNA sequence: TGTGCCAGCAGCGCGACTAGCGGGGGGGCCGGCACAGATACGCAGTATTTT. Translating gives CASSATSGGAGTDTQYF.

The V and J genes are TRBV3-1 (or the pseudogene TRBV3-2) and TRBJ1-2; TRBD1 might be the D (6 bases). With 4 bases removed from V and 3 bases from J, the gap between germline ends came to 18 bases. The germline V gene has CDR1 LGHDT and CDR2 YNNKEL (reference sequence). This CDR3 is 16 amino acids long. This CDR3 reads CASSLLGEGGHYGYTF. CDR3 DNA sequence: TGTGCCAGCAGCCTCCTAGGGGAGGGGGGGCACTATGGCTACACCTTC.

The rearrangement links TRBV27 to TRBJ1-4, with a possible D match to TRBD1 (6 bases). V dropped 6 bases and J dropped 5 bases, with 13 bases sitting between them. CDR1 and CDR2 from the germline V gene are MNHEY and SMNVEV (reference sequence). CDR3 length: 14 amino acids. The CDR3 bases are TGTGCCAGCAGGGTACAGGGTGGGAATGAAAAACTGTTTTTT. This codes for CASRVQGGNEKLFF.

The genes are TRBV7-3 and TRBJ1-1; 11 nucleotides align to TRBD1. Germline-derived CDR1 and CDR2 are SGHTA and FQGTGA. The CDR3 has 16 amino acids. V gave up 4 bases and J gave up 0 bases; unmatched junction bases: 4. The CDR3: CASSSGQGVLNTEAFF. Here the CDR3 DNA reads TGTGCCAGCAGCTCGGGACAGGGGGTGCTGAACACTGAAGCTTTCTTT.

The CDR3 loop reads CASSRPRGGGSGGNEQFF. CDR3 sequence (DNA): TGCGCCAGCAGCCGACCTCGAGGGGGCGGTAGCGGGGGCAATGAGCAGTTCTTC. The chain uses TRBV4-1 and TRBJ2-1; 9 positions agree with TRBD2. The V gene's germline CDR1 is MGHRA and CDR2 YSYEKL. V dropped 4 bases and J dropped 6; count of bases not matched to a gene: 16. This CDR3 region has 18 residues.